This entry concerns a single T cell receptor (beta chain). What it recognizes is unknown. V was clipped by 7 bases and J by 7 bases, with 16 bases between them. Germline assignment: CDR1 LNHDA and CDR2 SQIVND (reference sequence). This CDR3 contains 13 residues. The sample is drawn from a study of cytomegalovirus exposure and HLA in healthy donors. The overall study: Both the roughly 120 validation repertoires and the roughly 700 first-cohort repertoires used the same platform, as reported by a later analysis.

Some clones are missing from TCRdb's copy, which holds only in-frame ones; the method was immunoSEQ multiplex PCR. The sample consists of under 150,000 clones, less than 90% of them appearing once. General observations from the study: According to a subsequent analysis, TCR clusters identified in the first cohort showed a tendency to co-occur across the 120 validation repertoires. CMV antigen specificity of a few CMV-associated chains was confirmed in vitro. Overall, roughly 150 TCR beta chains were annotated as cytomegalovirus-associated.

The clonotype was recovered from a man younger than 30 in good health and CMV-seronegative. The rearrangement uses TRBV19 and TRBJ1-2, with D perhaps TRBD1 (6 bases). Material: PBMCs. DNA for the CDR3: TGTGCCAGTACTGCTTCAGGGGCGCTTGGCTACACCTTC. Protein: CASTASGALGYTF.